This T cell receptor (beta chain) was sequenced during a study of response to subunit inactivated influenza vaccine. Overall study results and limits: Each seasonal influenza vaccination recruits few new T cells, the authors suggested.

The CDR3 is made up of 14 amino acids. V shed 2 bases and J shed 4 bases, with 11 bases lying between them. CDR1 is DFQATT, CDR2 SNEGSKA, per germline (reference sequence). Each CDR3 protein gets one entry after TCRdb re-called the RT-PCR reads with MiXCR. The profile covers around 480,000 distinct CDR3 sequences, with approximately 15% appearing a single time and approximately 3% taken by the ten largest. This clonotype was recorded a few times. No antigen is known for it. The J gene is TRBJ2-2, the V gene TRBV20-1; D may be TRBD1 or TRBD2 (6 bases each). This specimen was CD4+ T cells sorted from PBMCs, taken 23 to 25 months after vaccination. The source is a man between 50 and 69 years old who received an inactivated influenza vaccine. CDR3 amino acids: CSARLGGSTGELFF. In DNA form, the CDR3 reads TGCAGTGCTAGATTGGGGGGCAGCACCGGGGAGCTGTTTTTT.